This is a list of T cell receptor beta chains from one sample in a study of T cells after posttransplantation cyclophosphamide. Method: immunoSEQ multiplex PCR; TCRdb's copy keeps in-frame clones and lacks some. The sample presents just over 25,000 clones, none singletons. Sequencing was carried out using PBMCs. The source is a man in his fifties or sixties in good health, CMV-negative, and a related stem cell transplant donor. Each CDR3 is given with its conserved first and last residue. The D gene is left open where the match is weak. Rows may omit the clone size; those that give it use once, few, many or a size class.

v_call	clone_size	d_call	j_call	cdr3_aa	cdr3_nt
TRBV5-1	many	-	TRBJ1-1	CASSLGDISAEAFF	TGCGCCAGCAGCTTGGGAGACATATCGGCTGAAGCTTTCTTT
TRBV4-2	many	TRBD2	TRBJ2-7	CASSLDASGGPNEQYF	TGTGCCAGCAGCCTGGATGCTAGCGGGGGGCCCAACGAGCAGTACTTC
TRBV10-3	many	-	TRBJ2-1	CAISDFSLQFF	TGTGCCATCAGTGATTTTAGCCTTCAGTTCTTC
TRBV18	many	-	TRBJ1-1	CASSPLSGLNTEAFF	TGTGCCAGCTCACCTTTGTCGGGGTTGAACACTGAAGCTTTCTTT
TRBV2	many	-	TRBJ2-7	CASKQDTQSEQYF	TGTGCCAGCAAGCAGGACACCCAGAGCGAGCAGTACTTC
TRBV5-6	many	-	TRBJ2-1	CASSLGGRGNEQFF	TGTGCCAGCAGCTTGGGGGGGCGAGGCAATGAGCAGTTCTTC
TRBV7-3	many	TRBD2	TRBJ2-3	CASSLSQTSGRHTQYF	TGTGCCAGCAGCTTAAGCCAAACTAGCGGGAGACATACGCAGTATTTT
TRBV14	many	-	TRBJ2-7	CASSSRGSSSYEQYF	TGTGCCAGCAGCTCCCGGGGGTCGAGCTCCTACGAGCAGTACTTC
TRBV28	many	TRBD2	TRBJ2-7	CASRSNRGLAGDEQYF	TGTGCCAGCAGATCCAATCGGGGACTAGCGGGAGACGAGCAGTACTTC
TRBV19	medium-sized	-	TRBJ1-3	CASSADRGNTIYF	TGTGCCAGTAGTGCCGACAGGGGAAACACCATATATTTT
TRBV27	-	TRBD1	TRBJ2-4	CASSPATGGVPKNIQYF	TGTGCCAGCAGCCCTGCGACAGGGGGGGTTCCCAAAAACATTCAGTACTTC
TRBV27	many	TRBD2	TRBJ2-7	CASSFTSGTYEQYF	TGTGCCAGCAGTTTCACTAGCGGGACCTACGAGCAGTACTTC
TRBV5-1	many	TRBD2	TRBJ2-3	CASSPGIAGFTDTQYF	TGCGCCAGCAGCCCAGGGATAGCGGGATTTACAGATACGCAGTATTTT
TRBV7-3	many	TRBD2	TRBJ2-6	CASGGSSGANVLTF	TGTGCCAGCGGCGGGAGCTCTGGGGCCAACGTCCTGACTTTC
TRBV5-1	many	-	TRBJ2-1	CASSLGLSENEQFF	TGCGCCAGCAGCTTGGGGCTTTCGGAGAATGAGCAGTTCTTC
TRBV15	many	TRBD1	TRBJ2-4	CATSRGVRDRTAKNIQYF	TGTGCCACCAGCAGAGGCGTGAGGGACAGAACCGCCAAAAACATTCAGTACTTC
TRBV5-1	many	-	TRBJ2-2	CASSLESLARVTGELFF	TGCGCCAGCAGCTTGGAGTCACTAGCCAGGGTCACCGGGGAGCTGTTTTTT
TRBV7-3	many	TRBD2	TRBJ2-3	CASSPGGASTDTQYF	TGTGCCAGCAGCCCCGGGGGGGCCAGCACAGATACGCAGTATTTT
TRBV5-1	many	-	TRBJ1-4	CASSFNTATNEKLFF	TGCGCCAGCAGCTTTAACACCGCAACTAATGAAAAACTGTTTTTT
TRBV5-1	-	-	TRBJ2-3	CASSLGAGASTDTQYF	TGCGCCAGCAGCTTGGGTGCGGGGGCTAGCACAGATACGCAGTATTTT
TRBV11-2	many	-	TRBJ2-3	CASSLAGVSDTQYF	TGTGCCAGCAGCTTAGCGGGGGTATCAGATACGCAGTATTTT
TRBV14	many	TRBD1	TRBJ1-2	CASSQLGQGAPNYGYTF	TGTGCCAGCAGCCAATTGGGACAGGGGGCTCCTAACTATGGCTACACCTTC
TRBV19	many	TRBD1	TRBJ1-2	CASRGDRGQPNYGYTF	TGTGCCAGTCGGGGGGACAGGGGACAACCTAACTATGGCTACACCTTC
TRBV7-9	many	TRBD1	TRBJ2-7	CASSGAGQGSKEQYF	TGTGCCAGCAGCGGTGCCGGACAGGGTTCAAAGGAGCAGTACTTC
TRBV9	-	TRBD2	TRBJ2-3	CASSVAGGVLADTQYF	TGTGCCAGCAGCGTAGCGGGGGGGGTCCTAGCTGATACGCAGTATTTT
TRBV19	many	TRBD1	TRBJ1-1	CATAADRGTEAFF	TGTGCCACGGCGGCGGACAGGGGCACTGAAGCTTTCTTT
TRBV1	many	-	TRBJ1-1	CTSSQGRQGRAEAFF	TGCACCAGCAGCCAAGGTAGACAGGGAAGGGCTGAAGCTTTCTTT
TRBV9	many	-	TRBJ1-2	CASSPGRGGVYGYTF	TGTGCCAGCAGCCCAGGGCGGGGGGGGGTCTATGGCTACACCTTC
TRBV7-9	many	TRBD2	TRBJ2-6	CASSLRGAGANVLTF	TGTGCCAGCAGCTTACGGGGGGCTGGGGCCAACGTCCTGACTTTC
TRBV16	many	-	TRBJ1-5	CASSLDPLANQPQHF	TGTGCCAGCAGCCTTGATCCTTTAGCCAATCAGCCCCAGCATTTT
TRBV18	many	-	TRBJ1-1	CASSPGDMNTEAFF	TGTGCCAGCTCACCCGGGGACATGAACACTGAAGCTTTCTTT
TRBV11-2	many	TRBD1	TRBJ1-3	CASSSYRDRAFGNTIYF	TGTGCCAGCAGCTCGTACCGGGACAGGGCGTTTGGAAACACCATATATTTT
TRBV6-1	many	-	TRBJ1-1	CASSDEGRSREAFF	TGTGCCAGCAGTGACGAGGGCCGCAGCCGTGAAGCTTTCTTT
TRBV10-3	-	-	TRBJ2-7	CAISDLASYASEQYF	TGTGCCATCAGTGACCTGGCTAGCTACGCCTCCGAGCAGTACTTC
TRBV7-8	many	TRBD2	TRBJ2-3	CASSRVGASGSPDTQYF	TGTGCCAGCAGCAGGGTAGGGGCTAGCGGGAGCCCAGATACGCAGTATTTT
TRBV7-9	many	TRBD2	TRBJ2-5	CASSSRGGLETQYF	TGTGCCAGCAGCTCCCGGGGGGGCTTGGAGACCCAGTACTTC
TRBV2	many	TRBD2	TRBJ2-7	CASVETSGAYEQYF	TGTGCCAGCGTGGAGACTAGCGGGGCATACGAGCAGTACTTC
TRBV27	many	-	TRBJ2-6	CASSSPQGTGANVLTF	TGTGCCAGCAGTTCACCTCAGGGAACTGGGGCCAACGTCCTGACTTTC
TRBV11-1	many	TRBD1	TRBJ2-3	CASRPTGGDTQYF	TGTGCCAGCAGGCCGACAGGGGGAGATACGCAGTATTTT
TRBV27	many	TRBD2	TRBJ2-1	CASSWSAGTSFPNEQFF	TGTGCCAGCAGTTGGAGCGCCGGGACTAGCTTTCCCAATGAGCAGTTCTTC
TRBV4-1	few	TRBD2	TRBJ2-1	CASSHKREGVEQFF	TGCGCCAGCAGCCACAAGCGGGAGGGGGTCGAGCAGTTCTTC
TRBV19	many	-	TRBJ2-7	CASSPFSGAAGEQYF	TGTGCCAGTAGTCCCTTTTCAGGGGCCGCCGGCGAGCAGTACTTC
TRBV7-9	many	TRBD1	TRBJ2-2	CASSWGTGSANTGELFF	TGTGCCAGCAGCTGGGGGACAGGGTCAGCGAACACCGGGGAGCTGTTTTTT
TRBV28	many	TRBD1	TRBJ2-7	CASSLYGQVYEQYF	TGTGCCAGCAGTTTATATGGACAGGTTTACGAGCAGTACTTC
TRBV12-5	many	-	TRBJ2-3	CASGLTEADTQYF	TGTGCTAGTGGTTTGACTGAGGCCGATACGCAGTATTTT
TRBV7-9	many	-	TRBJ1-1	CASAEAGRGGEAFF	TGTGCCAGCGCCGAGGCAGGGCGGGGCGGTGAAGCTTTCTTT
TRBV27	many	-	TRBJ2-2	CASSLSWQSGELFF	TGTGCCAGCAGTTTATCGTGGCAGTCCGGGGAGCTGTTTTTT
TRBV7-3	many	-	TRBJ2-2	CASSMIANTGELFF	TGTGCCAGCAGCATGATAGCGAACACCGGGGAGCTGTTTTTT
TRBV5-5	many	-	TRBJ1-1	CASSFRWRDTEAFF	TGTGCCAGCAGCTTCCGGTGGCGGGACACTGAAGCTTTCTTT
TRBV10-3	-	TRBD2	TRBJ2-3	CAIRADRVTSGGRSTDAQYF	TGTGCCATCAGGGCAGACAGGGTCACTAGCGGGGGCCGTAGCACAGATGCGCAGTATTTT
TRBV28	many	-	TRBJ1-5	CASVQGSQPQHF	TGTGCCAGTGTTCAGGGAAGTCAGCCCCAGCATTTT
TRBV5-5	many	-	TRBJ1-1	CASSLAGWNTEAFF	TGTGCCAGCAGCTTGGCAGGGTGGAACACTGAAGCTTTCTTT
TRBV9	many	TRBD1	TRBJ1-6	CASSTGDRGSPLHF	TGTGCCAGCAGCACCGGGGACAGGGGGTCACCCCTCCACTTT
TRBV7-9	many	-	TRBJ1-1	CASSPQNYEAFF	TGTGCCAGCAGCCCCCAGAACTATGAAGCTTTCTTT
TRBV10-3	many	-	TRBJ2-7	CAIGGMGEQYF	TGTGCCATCGGGGGGATGGGCGAGCAGTACTTC
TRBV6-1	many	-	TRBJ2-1	CASSEARRGEQFF	TGTGCCAGCAGTGAAGCGCGGCGGGGAGAGCAGTTCTTC
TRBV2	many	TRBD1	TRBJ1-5	CASSEGQGAGRPQHF	TGTGCCAGCAGTGAGGGACAGGGGGCGGGCAGGCCCCAGCATTTT
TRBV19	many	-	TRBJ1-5	CASSIGGAHTLKPQHF	TGTGCCAGTAGTATTGGAGGGGCACATACCTTGAAGCCCCAGCATTTT
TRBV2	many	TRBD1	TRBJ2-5	CATLIQGQETQYF	TGTGCCACCTTAATACAGGGGCAAGAGACCCAGTACTTC